The next 14 T cell receptor beta chains were all read from a single sample in a study of cytotoxic CD8 clonotypes in ibrutinib-treated CLL. TCRdb's copy holds only in-frame clones and misses some; the assay was immunoSEQ multiplex PCR. Among around 60,000 clones listed, more than 70% were seen once. The sequencing used PBMCs, collected after 12 months of ibrutinib treatment. Receptors originate from a human donor with chronic lymphocytic leukemia.

In DNA, the CDR3 is TGCAGTGCTATCGACTACGAGGGACGGTTCTTC. Its translation: CSAIDYEGRFF. This chain joins TRBV20-1 and TRBJ2-1; D is tentatively TRBD1 or TRBD2 (5 bases each). Between the trimmed V and J ends, which lost 4 bases and 15 bases, there was a span of 16 bases. This CDR3 contains 11 residues. Germline lookup yields CDR1 DFQATT and CDR2 SNEGSKA (reference sequence).

The J gene is TRBJ2-1, the V gene TRBV5-6; 13 nucleotides match TRBD2. CDR3 length: 17 residues. CDR1 SGHDT and CDR2 YYEEEE come from the germline V gene. V lost 0 bases, J lost 6 bases, and 6 bases stayed unmatched. The CDR3 coding sequence is TGTGCCAGCAGCTTGGTGAGACTAGCGGGAGGTGGCAATGAGCAGTTCTTC. It translates to CASSLVRLAGGGNEQFF.

V usage is TRBV7-9 and J usage is TRBJ2-5; no reliable D call. Per germline, CDR1 SEHNR and CDR2 FQNEAQ (reference sequence). V was pared by 3 bases and J by 2 bases, with 10 bases between. This CDR3 is 14 amino acids long. CDR3 coding DNA: TGTGCCAGCAGCTTCTGGCGGACGCAAGAGACCCAGTACTTC. It encodes CASSFWRTQETQYF.

The chain uses TRBV7-3 and TRBJ2-3, with D unresolved. The length of the CDR3 is 14 residues. Germline-derived CDR1 and CDR2 are SGHTA and FQGTGA. V lost 2 bases and J lost 2, with 8 bases in between. As DNA, the CDR3 is TGTGCCAGCAGCTTAGTGGCCCCCACAGATACGCAGTATTTT. Amino acid sequence: CASSLVAPTDTQYF.

This clone came up once. The V and J genes are TRBV4-3 and TRBJ2-7; tentatively, D is TRBD1 (5 bases). Trimming left V 5 bases short and J 6 bases short, with 14 bases between. CDR3 length: 13 residues. Germline V gives CDR1 LGHNA, CDR2 YSLEER. CDR3 sequence (DNA): TGCGCCAGCAGCAATTCGCAGGGTCTCGAGCAGTACTTC. It translates to CASSNSQGLEQYF.

The chain has TRBV7-9 and TRBJ2-2, with a tentative D call TRBD1 (6 bases). Germline V lookup: CDR1 SEHNR, CDR2 FQNEAQ (reference sequence). Deletions cut 3 bases from V and 6 bases from J, with 11 bases between. This CDR3 is built from 14 residues. CDR3 DNA sequence: TGTGCCAGCAGCTTTTTGGGGGCATCCGGGGAGCTGTTTTTT. It yields the protein CASSFLGASGELFF.

Only a few counts were recorded for this clone. The rearrangement uses TRBV6-6 and TRBJ2-7, with D maybe TRBD2 (5 bases). From germline, CDR1 is MNHNY and CDR2 SVGAGI (reference sequence). V was clipped by 5 bases and J by 2 bases, with 16 bases between them. The CDR3 covers 15 residues. CDR3 coding DNA: TGTGCCAGCAGTACAACATCCAGGACTCCCTACGAGCAGTACTTC. It encodes CASSTTSRTPYEQYF.

This chain links TRBV7-6 with TRBJ2-7; a possible D gene is TRBD2 (5 bases). Germline V CDR1 and CDR2: SGHVS, FNYEAQ. The length of the CDR3 is 15 residues. Trimming cost V 4 bases and J 3 bases, with 16 bases left between them. CDR3 bases: TGTGCCAGCAGCTCACTAGGAACAGAGATCTACGAGCAGTACTTC. Protein: CASSSLGTEIYEQYF.

This clone appeared a few times. The rearrangement links TRBV28 to TRBJ1-1; D not resolved. The CDR3 totals 12 residues. V lost 5 bases and J 11 bases, leaving 15 bases between the germline ends. Germline CDR1 and CDR2: MDHEN and SYDVKM. CDR3 sequence reads: CASSENARWAFF. CDR3 DNA: TGTGCCAGCAGTGAAAACGCACGGTGGGCTTTCTTT.

V and J are TRBV5-4 and TRBJ2-7, with TRBD2 matching over 11 bases. Germline V gives CDR1 SGHNT, CDR2 YYREEE (reference sequence). The CDR3 consists of 18 residues. J gave up 4 bases and V 0 bases, and 12 bases lay outside the gene matches. This CDR3 is CASSLVTGGASGRYEQYF. CDR3 nucleotide sequence: TGTGCCAGCAGCTTGGTCACGGGTGGCGCTAGCGGGAGGTACGAGCAGTACTTC.

This clone was seen just once. The chain combines TRBV7-3 with TRBJ2-3, with D perhaps matching TRBD1 (6 bases). From germline, CDR1 is SGHTA and CDR2 FQGTGA. The length of the CDR3 is 16 residues. Deletions cut 2 bases from V and 5 bases from J, with 17 bases between. This chain's CDR3 is CASSLSGVGLGDTQYF. The DNA of the CDR3 is TGTGCCAGCAGCTTATCAGGGGTAGGGTTGGGAGATACGCAGTATTTT.

The V and J genes are TRBV11-3 and TRBJ2-2; 13 bases map to TRBD2. J lost 3 bases, V lost 6 bases, and 4 bases had no gene match. This CDR3 contains 16 residues. Germline-derived CDR1 and CDR2 are SGHNT and YENEEA. The DNA for the CDR3 is TGTGCCAGCAGTTTGACTAGCGGGAGGTACACCGGGGAGCTGTTTTTT. Translated, it gives CASSLTSGRYTGELFF.

This clone was counted only a few times. The V call is TRBV7-2, the J call TRBJ2-5, with no clear D. The V gene lost 0 bases and the J gene lost 6 bases, with 5 bases spanning the gap. The CDR3 has 12 amino acids. The germline V gene encodes CDR1 SGHTA and CDR2 FQGNSA. The chain's CDR3 is CASSLAAKTQYF. In nucleotides, the CDR3 is TGTGCCAGCAGCTTAGCCGCCAAGACCCAGTACTTC.

The V and J genes are TRBV18 and TRBJ2-1, with 13 nucleotides matching TRBD2. The CDR3 is 16 amino acids. CDR1 is KGHSH, CDR2 LQKENI, per germline. Unmatched junction bases numbered 7, after V lost 2 bases and J lost 9 bases. CDR3 nucleotide sequence: TGTGCCAGCTCACCAAGGACTAGCGGGAGTTTCAGTGAGCAGTTCTTC. Translation gives CASSPRTSGSFSEQFF.